This T cell receptor (beta chain) came from a study of blood T cells in healthy people across ages. Using a J-beta primer mix together with a sample-barcoded 5' primer, a second PCR was run for roughly 7 to 12 cycles. TCRdb processed the 5' RACE reads anew with MiXCR; each CDR3 protein has one entry. This table holds roughly 1,800,000 distinct CDR3 sequences, around half found once. About this clonotype itself: Its cognate antigen is unknown.

The CDR3 loop spans 16 amino acids. CDR1 and CDR2 (germline): LGHNA, YNFKEQ. V lost 0 bases and J 6 bases, leaving 17 bases between the germline ends. Notes on the study in general: Calculation of diversity from one million T cells yielded estimates considered to be underestimates.

This sequence joins TRBV4-2 and TRBJ1-2; D unclear. The sequenced sample consisted of blood. The TCR comes from a woman in her forties in good health. The CDR3 loop is CASSQETVQSPHGYTF. CDR3 DNA sequence: TGTGCCAGCAGCCAAGAGACTGTACAGAGCCCTCATGGCTACACCTTC.